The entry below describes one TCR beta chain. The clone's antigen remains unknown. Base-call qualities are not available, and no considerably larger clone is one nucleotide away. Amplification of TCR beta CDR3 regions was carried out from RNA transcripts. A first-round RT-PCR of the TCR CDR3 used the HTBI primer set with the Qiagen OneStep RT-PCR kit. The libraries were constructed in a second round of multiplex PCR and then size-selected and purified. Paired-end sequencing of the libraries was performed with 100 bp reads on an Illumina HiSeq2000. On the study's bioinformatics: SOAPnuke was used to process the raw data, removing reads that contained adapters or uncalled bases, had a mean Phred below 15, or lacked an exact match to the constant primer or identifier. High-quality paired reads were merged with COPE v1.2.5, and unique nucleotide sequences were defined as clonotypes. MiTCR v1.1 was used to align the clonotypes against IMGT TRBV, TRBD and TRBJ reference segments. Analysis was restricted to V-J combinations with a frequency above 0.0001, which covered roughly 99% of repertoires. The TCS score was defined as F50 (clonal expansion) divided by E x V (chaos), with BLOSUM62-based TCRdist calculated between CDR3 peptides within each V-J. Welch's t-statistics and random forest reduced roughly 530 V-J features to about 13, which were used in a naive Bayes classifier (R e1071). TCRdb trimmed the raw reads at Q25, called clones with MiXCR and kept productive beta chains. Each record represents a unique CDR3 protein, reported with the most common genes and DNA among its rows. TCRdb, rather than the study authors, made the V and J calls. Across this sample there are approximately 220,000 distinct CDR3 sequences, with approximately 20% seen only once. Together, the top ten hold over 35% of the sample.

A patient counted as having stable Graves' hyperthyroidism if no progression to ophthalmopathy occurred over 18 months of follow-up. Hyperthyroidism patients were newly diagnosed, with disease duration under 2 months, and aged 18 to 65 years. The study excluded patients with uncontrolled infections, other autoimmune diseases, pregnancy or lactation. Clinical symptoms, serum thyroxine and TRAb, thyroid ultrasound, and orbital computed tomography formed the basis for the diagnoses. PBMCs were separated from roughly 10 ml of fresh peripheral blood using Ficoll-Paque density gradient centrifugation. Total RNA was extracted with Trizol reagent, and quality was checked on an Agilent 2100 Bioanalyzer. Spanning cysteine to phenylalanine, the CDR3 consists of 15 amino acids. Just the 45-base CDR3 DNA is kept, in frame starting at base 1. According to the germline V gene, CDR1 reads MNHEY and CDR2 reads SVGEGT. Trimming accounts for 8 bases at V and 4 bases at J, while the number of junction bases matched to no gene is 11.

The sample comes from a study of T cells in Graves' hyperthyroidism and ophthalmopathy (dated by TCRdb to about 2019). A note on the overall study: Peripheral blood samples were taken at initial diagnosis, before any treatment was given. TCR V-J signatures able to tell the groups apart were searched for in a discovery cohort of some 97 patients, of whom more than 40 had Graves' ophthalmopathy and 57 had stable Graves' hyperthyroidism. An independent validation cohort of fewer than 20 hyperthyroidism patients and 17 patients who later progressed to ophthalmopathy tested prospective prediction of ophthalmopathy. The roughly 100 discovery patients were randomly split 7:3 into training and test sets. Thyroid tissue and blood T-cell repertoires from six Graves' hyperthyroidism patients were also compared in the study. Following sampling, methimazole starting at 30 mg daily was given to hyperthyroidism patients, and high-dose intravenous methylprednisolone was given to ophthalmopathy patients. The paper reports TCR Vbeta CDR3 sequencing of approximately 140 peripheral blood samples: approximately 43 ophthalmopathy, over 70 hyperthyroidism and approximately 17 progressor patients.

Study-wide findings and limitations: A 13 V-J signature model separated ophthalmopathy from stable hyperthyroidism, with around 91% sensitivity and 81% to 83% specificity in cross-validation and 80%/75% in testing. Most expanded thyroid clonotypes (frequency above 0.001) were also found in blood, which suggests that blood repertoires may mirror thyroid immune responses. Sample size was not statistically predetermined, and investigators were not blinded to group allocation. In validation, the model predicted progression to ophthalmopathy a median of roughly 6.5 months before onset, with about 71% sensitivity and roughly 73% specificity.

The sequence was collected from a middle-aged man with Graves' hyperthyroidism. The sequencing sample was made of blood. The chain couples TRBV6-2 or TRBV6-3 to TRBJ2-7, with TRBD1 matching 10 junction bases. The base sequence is TGTGCCAGCTCGTATACGGGACAGGGGATGTACGAGCAGTACTTC. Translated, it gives CASSYTGQGMYEQYF.